This is a list of T cell receptor beta chains from one sample in a study of Graves' ophthalmopathy and Graves' hyperthyroidism. TCRdb reanalysed the multiplex PCR reads using MiXCR and keeps one entry per CDR3 protein. Here the sample spans about half a million distinct CDR3 sequences, roughly an eighth being singletons. Input material: blood. The receptor source for this set is a woman aged 25 to 39 with Graves' ophthalmopathy. Both conserved end residues are part of each CDR3. A D gene is named only where the DNA matches it firmly. A clone size is listed for some rows: how often the clone was seen (once, few, many), or a class if it is expanded.

CDR3nt: TGTGCCAGCAGTGCAGGGGACGGGGCCAACGTCCTGACTTTC
CDR3aa: CASSAGDGANVLTF
j_gene: TRBJ2-6
d_gene: -
v_gene: TRBV2
abundance: -

CDR3nt: TGTGCCAGCAGTTTAGAAGTGGGACAGATCACTGAAGCTTTCTTT
CDR3aa: CASSLEVGQITEAFF
j_gene: TRBJ1-1
d_gene: TRBD1
v_gene: TRBV27
abundance: -

CDR3nt: TGCGCCAGCAGCCAAGATGACACAGAGGCAGATACGCAGTATTTT
CDR3aa: CASSQDDTEADTQYF
j_gene: TRBJ2-3
d_gene: -
v_gene: TRBV4-1
abundance: few

CDR3nt: TGTGCCAGCAGGAGGGGACTAGCGGCAGAGACCCAGTACTTC
CDR3aa: CASRRGLAAETQYF
j_gene: TRBJ2-5
d_gene: TRBD2
v_gene: TRBV12-3/TRBV12-4
abundance: -

CDR3nt: TGTGCCAGCAGTTACCCGGGGGGGAGGCTCTCCTACGAGCAGTACTTC
CDR3aa: CASSYPGGRLSYEQYF
j_gene: TRBJ2-7
d_gene: TRBD2
v_gene: TRBV6-5
abundance: many

CDR3nt: TGTGCCAGCAGTGACCTTATACAGGGGGCAGGGGCCAACGTCCTGACTTTC
CDR3aa: CASSDLIQGAGANVLTF
j_gene: TRBJ2-6
d_gene: TRBD1
v_gene: TRBV6-4
abundance: many

CDR3nt: TGCAGCACCGAGGACCCGGAGGAGACCCAGTACTTC
CDR3aa: CSTEDPEETQYF
j_gene: TRBJ2-5
d_gene: -
v_gene: TRBV29-1
abundance: many

CDR3nt: TGCAGTGCACTTCTAGCGGGAGTAAGCGACGAGCAGTACTTC
CDR3aa: CSALLAGVSDEQYF
j_gene: TRBJ2-7
d_gene: TRBD2
v_gene: TRBV20-1
abundance: many

CDR3nt: TGTGCCAGCAGGCGCCGAGGAGGGGTTCCCGATCAGCCCCAGCATTTT
CDR3aa: CASRRRGGVPDQPQHF
j_gene: TRBJ1-5
d_gene: -
v_gene: TRBV6-2/TRBV6-3
abundance: -

CDR3nt: TGTGCCAGCAGCTCGGGACGGTATAATTCACCCCTCCACTTT
CDR3aa: CASSSGRYNSPLHF
j_gene: TRBJ1-6
d_gene: -
v_gene: TRBV12-3/TRBV12-4
abundance: many

CDR3nt: TGTGGGACAGGCCTCACCTACGAGCAGTACTTC
CDR3aa: CGTGLTYEQYF
j_gene: TRBJ2-7
d_gene: TRBD1
v_gene: TRBV28
abundance: many

CDR3nt: TGCAGTGCTTTGGGACAGGCTAATTCTTATGGCTACACCTTC
CDR3aa: CSALGQANSYGYTF
j_gene: TRBJ1-2
d_gene: TRBD1
v_gene: TRBV20-1
abundance: many

CDR3nt: TGTGCCAGCAGCTCCCCTACGGGGGGGGGCGAGCAGTACTTC
CDR3aa: CASSSPTGGGEQYF
j_gene: TRBJ2-7
d_gene: TRBD2
v_gene: TRBV7-2
abundance: many

CDR3nt: TGCAGTGCTAGAGGTGCCCGGGAGGGAGGTACAGATACGCAGTATTTT
CDR3aa: CSARGAREGGTDTQYF
j_gene: TRBJ2-3
d_gene: TRBD2
v_gene: TRBV20-1
abundance: few

CDR3nt: TGTGCCAGCAGTGAAGGAGCTTTTAACACTGAAGCTTTCTTT
CDR3aa: CASSEGAFNTEAFF
j_gene: TRBJ1-1
d_gene: -
v_gene: TRBV28
abundance: many

CDR3nt: TGCAGTGCTCCCCCACAGGGCTACATGAACACTGAAGCTTTCTTT
CDR3aa: CSAPPQGYMNTEAFF
j_gene: TRBJ1-1
d_gene: -
v_gene: TRBV20-1
abundance: many

CDR3nt: TGTGCCAGCAGCTTAAGCGGGACAGGGAACGGGGAGCTGTTTTTT
CDR3aa: CASSLSGTGNGELFF
j_gene: TRBJ2-2
d_gene: TRBD1
v_gene: TRBV7-3
abundance: many

CDR3nt: TGTGCCAGCAGCCGGGGAGCGAACACTGAAGCTTTCTTT
CDR3aa: CASSRGANTEAFF
j_gene: TRBJ1-1
d_gene: -
v_gene: TRBV12-3/TRBV12-4
abundance: many

CDR3nt: TGCGCCAGCAGCTCCGAGGAGAACACTGAAGCTTTCTTT
CDR3aa: CASSSEENTEAFF
j_gene: TRBJ1-1
d_gene: -
v_gene: TRBV5-1
abundance: many

CDR3nt: TGTGCCAGCAGCGTAGATGGGGGGCCCCAGCATTTT
CDR3aa: CASSVDGGPQHF
j_gene: TRBJ1-5
d_gene: -
v_gene: TRBV9
abundance: few

CDR3nt: TGTGCCAGCATGGGGACCGGGACATTGACGGGTGGCTACACCTTC
CDR3aa: CASMGTGTLTGGYTF
j_gene: TRBJ1-2
d_gene: -
v_gene: TRBV6-1
abundance: many

CDR3nt: TGTGCCAGCAGCGTAGATCAGGATTTCGGCTACACCTTC
CDR3aa: CASSVDQDFGYTF
j_gene: TRBJ1-2
d_gene: -
v_gene: TRBV9
abundance: many

CDR3nt: TGTGCCAGCAGCTTTGTACAGGGGGCTCACGAGCAGTACTTC
CDR3aa: CASSFVQGAHEQYF
j_gene: TRBJ2-7
d_gene: TRBD1
v_gene: TRBV7-9
abundance: many

CDR3nt: TGTGCCAGCAGTTTAGGTACAGCCTTCGGGGCAGATACGCAGTATTTT
CDR3aa: CASSLGTAFGADTQYF
j_gene: TRBJ2-3
d_gene: -
v_gene: TRBV27
abundance: many

CDR3nt: TGTGCCAGCAGTTTGACAGGACATGGCTACACCTTC
CDR3aa: CASSLTGHGYTF
j_gene: TRBJ1-2
d_gene: -
v_gene: TRBV7-2
abundance: many

CDR3nt: TGTGCCAGCAGTTACAAGCCGGGACAGGGTCAAGAGACCCAGTACTTC
CDR3aa: CASSYKPGQGQETQYF
j_gene: TRBJ2-5
d_gene: TRBD1
v_gene: TRBV6-5
abundance: many

CDR3nt: TGCGCCAGCAGCCGAGTTGGAGGGGGGAGTTTTACTGAAGCTTTCTTT
CDR3aa: CASSRVGGGSFTEAFF
j_gene: TRBJ1-1
d_gene: -
v_gene: TRBV4-1
abundance: -

CDR3nt: TGTGCCAGCAGCGTCCCCGGGGGGACCGAGACCCAGTACTTC
CDR3aa: CASSVPGGTETQYF
j_gene: TRBJ2-5
d_gene: TRBD2
v_gene: TRBV7-9
abundance: many

CDR3nt: TGTGCCAGCAGTTTAAGGGAGTCGGGGCTAGCGGGACTCACCGGGGAGCTGTTTTTT
CDR3aa: CASSLRESGLAGLTGELFF
j_gene: TRBJ2-2
d_gene: TRBD2
v_gene: TRBV12-3/TRBV12-4
abundance: many

CDR3nt: TGTGCCAGCAGTCGACAGGGGCTCACGGAGGAGCAGTACTTC
CDR3aa: CASSRQGLTEEQYF
j_gene: TRBJ2-7
d_gene: TRBD1
v_gene: TRBV2
abundance: many

CDR3nt: TGTGCCTGGAGTATCCAGGGTCTCTACGAGCAGTACTTC
CDR3aa: CAWSIQGLYEQYF
j_gene: TRBJ2-7
d_gene: -
v_gene: TRBV30
abundance: few

CDR3nt: TGTGCCAGCAAGGTCGGACAGGGGTACTATGGCTACACCTTC
CDR3aa: CASKVGQGYYGYTF
j_gene: TRBJ1-2
d_gene: TRBD1
v_gene: TRBV6-1
abundance: -

CDR3nt: TGTGCCAGTAGTCAAGGGGTAGGGTCCAATTCACCCCTCCACTTT
CDR3aa: CASSQGVGSNSPLHF
j_gene: TRBJ1-6
d_gene: -
v_gene: TRBV19
abundance: few

CDR3nt: TGTGCCAGCAGTAGGTGGACGAACACCGGGGAGCTGTTTTTT
CDR3aa: CASSRWTNTGELFF
j_gene: TRBJ2-2
d_gene: -
v_gene: TRBV28
abundance: many

CDR3nt: TGTGCCAGCAGTTACCTAATCCAGGGATCGACCTACGAGCAGTACTTC
CDR3aa: CASSYLIQGSTYEQYF
j_gene: TRBJ2-7
d_gene: -
v_gene: TRBV6-5
abundance: -